A selection of T cell receptor beta chains follows, all from one sample in a study of blood T cells in healthy people across ages. TCRdb re-called the 5' RACE reads through MiXCR, storing one row per CDR3 protein. The repertoire consists of over 950,000 distinct CDR3 sequences, with roughly 50% occurring once and the leading ten covering around 21%. Source material: blood. The receptor set was obtained from a woman aged 55-75 years in good health. Both conserved end residues are part of each CDR3. Each record gives: J gene, D gene, clone size, V gene, CDR3 protein, CDR3 DNA. A D gene is named only where the DNA matches it firmly. Not every row has a clone size; where given, it reads once, few, many or a size class.

j_call: TRBJ2-1; d_call: .; clone_size: .; v_call: TRBV27; cdr3_aa: CASSPQAVYNEQFF; cdr3_nt: TGTGCCAGCAGTCCCCAGGCGGTCTACAATGAGCAGTTCTTC
j_call: TRBJ2-5; d_call: .; clone_size: .; v_call: TRBV7-3; cdr3_aa: CASSLKGYGETQYF; cdr3_nt: TGTGCCAGCAGCTTAAAGGGGTACGGGGAGACCCAGTACTTC
j_call: TRBJ2-3; d_call: .; clone_size: .; v_call: TRBV13; cdr3_aa: CASSLGGGHNSTDTQYF; cdr3_nt: TGTGCCAGCAGCTTAGGTGGCGGGCATAATAGCACAGATACGCAGTATTTT
j_call: TRBJ1-1; d_call: TRBD1; clone_size: .; v_call: TRBV9; cdr3_aa: CASSADLDRAAEAFF; cdr3_nt: TGTGCCAGCAGCGCCGACCTAGACAGGGCCGCTGAAGCTTTCTTT
j_call: TRBJ2-2; d_call: TRBD2; clone_size: .; v_call: TRBV5-1; cdr3_aa: CASSLSPAGGTGELFF; cdr3_nt: TGCGCCAGCAGCTTGTCCCCAGCGGGAGGGACCGGGGAGCTGTTTTTT
j_call: TRBJ2-3; d_call: TRBD2; clone_size: few; v_call: TRBV28; cdr3_aa: CASSLGLANTDTQYF; cdr3_nt: TGTGCCAGCAGTTTGGGACTAGCGAACACAGATACGCAGTATTTT
j_call: TRBJ2-5; d_call: .; clone_size: .; v_call: TRBV5-1; cdr3_aa: CASSFQAEQETQYF; cdr3_nt: TGCGCCAGCAGCTTCCAAGCGGAGCAAGAGACCCAGTACTTC
j_call: TRBJ1-1; d_call: .; clone_size: .; v_call: TRBV13; cdr3_aa: CASSLRAINTEAFF; cdr3_nt: TGTGCCAGCAGCTTACGGGCAATTAACACTGAAGCTTTCTTT
j_call: TRBJ2-7; d_call: TRBD1; clone_size: .; v_call: TRBV7-6; cdr3_aa: CASSSADRYEQYF; cdr3_nt: TGTGCCAGCAGCTCAGCGGACAGGTACGAGCAGTACTTC
j_call: TRBJ2-5; d_call: .; clone_size: .; v_call: TRBV18; cdr3_aa: CASSLPGLQETQYF; cdr3_nt: TGTGCCAGCTCTCTACCGGGACTCCAAGAGACCCAGTACTTC
j_call: TRBJ2-7; d_call: TRBD1; clone_size: .; v_call: TRBV27; cdr3_aa: CASSSNPDRVGEQYF; cdr3_nt: TGTGCCAGCAGTTCAAACCCGGACAGGGTAGGCGAGCAGTACTTC
j_call: TRBJ2-3; d_call: TRBD1; clone_size: few; v_call: TRBV5-1; cdr3_aa: CASRGGTGADTQYF; cdr3_nt: TGCGCCAGCAGAGGGGGGACAGGGGCAGATACGCAGTATTTT
j_call: TRBJ1-1; d_call: TRBD1; clone_size: .; v_call: TRBV29-1; cdr3_aa: CSVVPTGANTEAFF; cdr3_nt: TGCAGCGTTGTCCCGACAGGGGCAAACACTGAAGCTTTCTTT
j_call: TRBJ2-1; d_call: TRBD2; clone_size: once; v_call: TRBV4-3; cdr3_aa: CASSTTAGGYYNEQFF; cdr3_nt: TGCGCCAGCAGCACTACAGCGGGAGGGTACTACAATGAGCAGTTCTTC
j_call: TRBJ2-7; d_call: TRBD2; clone_size: .; v_call: TRBV7-2; cdr3_aa: CASSSPVVLAGGGEQYF; cdr3_nt: TGTGCCAGCAGCTCCCCGGTGGTGCTAGCGGGAGGAGGCGAGCAGTACTTC
j_call: TRBJ2-3; d_call: TRBD2; clone_size: .; v_call: TRBV7-2; cdr3_aa: CASSFLAGGGGDTQYF; cdr3_nt: TGTGCCAGCAGCTTCCTAGCGGGAGGAGGAGGAGATACGCAGTATTTT
j_call: TRBJ1-2; d_call: .; clone_size: .; v_call: TRBV12-3/TRBV12-4; cdr3_aa: CASRGVAATSFYGYTF; cdr3_nt: TGTGCCAGCAGGGGAGTGGCAGCTACATCCTTCTATGGCTACACCTTC
j_call: TRBJ2-3; d_call: .; clone_size: few; v_call: TRBV20-1; cdr3_aa: CKPTDTQYF; cdr3_nt: TGCAAGCCTACAGATACGCAGTATTTT
j_call: TRBJ2-7; d_call: TRBD1; clone_size: .; v_call: TRBV29-1; cdr3_aa: CSVEGGTGDPYEQYF; cdr3_nt: TGCAGCGTTGAAGGGGGGACAGGGGATCCCTACGAGCAGTACTTC
j_call: TRBJ1-1; d_call: .; clone_size: .; v_call: TRBV5-1; cdr3_aa: CASSTRTVMNTEAFF; cdr3_nt: TGCGCCAGCAGCACGAGGACAGTAATGAACACTGAAGCTTTCTTT
j_call: TRBJ2-7; d_call: .; clone_size: .; v_call: TRBV24-1; cdr3_aa: CATSDSRLGEQYF; cdr3_nt: TGTGCCACCAGTGATTCCCGACTGGGCGAGCAGTACTTC
j_call: TRBJ2-1; d_call: TRBD2; clone_size: .; v_call: TRBV5-1; cdr3_aa: CASSTWTSGTGDEQFF; cdr3_nt: TGCGCCAGCAGCACCTGGACTAGCGGGACAGGCGATGAGCAGTTCTTC
j_call: TRBJ2-3; d_call: TRBD1; clone_size: many; v_call: TRBV24-1; cdr3_aa: CATSDRDRTSTDTQYF; cdr3_nt: TGTGCCACCAGTGATAGGGACAGAACTAGCACAGATACGCAGTATTTT
j_call: TRBJ2-2; d_call: .; clone_size: .; v_call: TRBV6-5; cdr3_aa: CATSPGGELFF; cdr3_nt: TGTGCCACCTCTCCCGGCGGGGAGCTGTTTTTT
j_call: TRBJ1-5; d_call: .; clone_size: .; v_call: TRBV20-1; cdr3_aa: CSARVQDIGNQPQHF; cdr3_nt: TGCAGTGCTAGAGTACAGGATATTGGCAATCAGCCCCAGCATTTT
j_call: TRBJ2-7; d_call: TRBD2; clone_size: .; v_call: TRBV7-3; cdr3_aa: CASSLKGSGGIYEQYF; cdr3_nt: TGTGCCAGCAGCTTAAAAGGGAGCGGGGGAATCTACGAGCAGTACTTC
j_call: TRBJ1-4; d_call: .; clone_size: .; v_call: TRBV30; cdr3_aa: CAWRGGVNEKLFF; cdr3_nt: TGTGCCTGGAGAGGAGGAGTTAATGAAAAACTGTTTTTT
j_call: TRBJ2-1; d_call: TRBD1; clone_size: .; v_call: TRBV7-8; cdr3_aa: CASSNRRDRGNEQFF; cdr3_nt: TGTGCCAGCAGCAACCGCCGGGACAGGGGCAATGAGCAGTTCTTC
j_call: TRBJ2-3; d_call: TRBD2; clone_size: .; v_call: TRBV27; cdr3_aa: CASRPGAGAGDTQYF; cdr3_nt: TGTGCCAGCAGACCCGGAGCGGGAGCGGGTGATACGCAGTATTTT
j_call: TRBJ1-1; d_call: .; clone_size: .; v_call: TRBV13; cdr3_aa: CASSLTGLLAFF; cdr3_nt: TGTGCCAGCAGCTTAACAGGGCTCCTAGCTTTCTTT
j_call: TRBJ2-7; d_call: TRBD2; clone_size: .; v_call: TRBV10-3; cdr3_aa: CAISESGTSGTCEQYF; cdr3_nt: TGTGCCATCAGTGAGTCGGGGACTAGCGGTACCTGCGAGCAGTACTTC
j_call: TRBJ1-5; d_call: .; clone_size: .; v_call: TRBV2; cdr3_aa: CASSGQLGPQHF; cdr3_nt: TGTGCCAGCAGTGGCCAGTTAGGGCCCCAGCATTTT
j_call: TRBJ2-5; d_call: TRBD2; clone_size: many; v_call: TRBV29-1; cdr3_aa: CSSGTTTPETQYF; cdr3_nt: TGCAGCTCCGGGACTACCACTCCGGAGACCCAGTACTTC
j_call: TRBJ2-7; d_call: TRBD2; clone_size: few; v_call: TRBV20-1; cdr3_aa: CSANPPSGSSYEQYF; cdr3_nt: TGCAGTGCTAACCCCCCTAGCGGAAGCTCCTACGAGCAGTACTTC
j_call: TRBJ1-5; d_call: TRBD1; clone_size: many; v_call: TRBV28; cdr3_aa: CASSLQTGSQPQHF; cdr3_nt: TGTGCCAGCAGTCTCCAGACAGGGAGTCAGCCCCAGCATTTT
j_call: TRBJ2-5; d_call: TRBD2; clone_size: few; v_call: TRBV20-1; cdr3_aa: CSARDRNLAGGPQETQYF; cdr3_nt: TGCAGTGCTAGAGATCGCAACCTAGCGGGAGGACCACAAGAGACCCAGTACTTC
j_call: TRBJ2-4; d_call: TRBD2; clone_size: .; v_call: TRBV7-2; cdr3_aa: CASSFLPGGAAKNIQYF; cdr3_nt: TGTGCCAGCAGCTTCCTTCCGGGGGGGGCGGCCAAAAACATTCAGTACTTC
j_call: TRBJ2-7; d_call: TRBD2; clone_size: few; v_call: TRBV10-3; cdr3_aa: CAISARIGLAGSYEQYF; cdr3_nt: TGTGCCATCAGTGCTAGAATTGGACTAGCGGGCTCCTACGAGCAGTACTTC
j_call: TRBJ2-4; d_call: .; clone_size: .; v_call: TRBV20-1; cdr3_aa: CSASDPDFSASEVSKTIQYF; cdr3_nt: TGCAGTGCTAGTGACCCCGACTTTTCAGCCAGCGAGGTCTCCAAAACCATTCAGTACTTC
j_call: TRBJ2-2; d_call: TRBD1; clone_size: .; v_call: TRBV25-1; cdr3_aa: CASSAGTGTAGELFF; cdr3_nt: TGTGCCAGCAGCGCCGGGACAGGGACCGCCGGGGAGCTGTTTTTT
j_call: TRBJ2-3; d_call: .; clone_size: .; v_call: TRBV5-1; cdr3_aa: CASSLVRKNPTDTQYF; cdr3_nt: TGCGCCAGCAGCTTGGTACGGAAGAACCCCACAGATACGCAGTATTTT